Each of the 20 T cell receptor beta chains below was sequenced from the same sample in a study of shared clonotypes between healthy human individuals. The method was immunoSEQ multiplex PCR; TCRdb's version includes in-frame clones alone and lacks a portion of them. The sample records under 600,000 clones, about 79% being singletons. The sample consisted of PBMCs. The receptors stem from a middle-aged woman in good health. Some clones in this sample may be carry-over from other donors' samples.

This clone was seen only once. V is TRBV7-2 and J is TRBJ1-5; 12 bases agree with TRBD1. The CDR3 is 16 residues long. V lost 1 base to trimming and J lost 5 bases; unmatched junction nucleotides: 3. Germline V gene lookup returns CDR1 SGHTA and CDR2 FQGNSA. The CDR3 loop is CASSLGGQGAYQPQHF. The CDR3 coding sequence is TGTGCCAGCAGCTTAGGGGGACAGGGGGCTTATCAGCCCCAGCATTTT. The complete variable domain, with remaining parts taken from reference TRBV7-2 and TRBJ1-5, reads GAGVSQSPSNKVTEKGKDVELRCDPISGHTALYWYRQSLGQGLEFLIYFQGNSAPDKSGLPSDRFSAERTGGSVSTLTIQRTQQEDSAVYLCASSLGGQGAYQPQHFGDGTRLSIL.

This chain links TRBV2 with TRBJ2-5, with 8 bases that match TRBD2. Germline CDR1 reads SNHLY; CDR2 reads FYNNEI. The CDR3 spans 14 residues. The V segment lost 4 bases and the J segment 5 bases; nucleotides outside the gene matches: 6. The CDR3 DNA reads as TGTGCCAGCAGTGCACTAGCGGTCCGGGAGACCCAGTACTTC. Protein: CASSALAVRETQYF.

This clone was seen a few times. The gene calls are TRBV9 and TRBJ2-7, with D uncertain. V lost 2 bases and J lost 1, with 10 bases in between. In germline, CDR1 is SGDLS, CDR2 YYNGEE. This CDR3 spans 14 amino acids. The CDR3 is CASSVRYESYEQYF. CDR3 bases: TGTGCCAGCAGCGTTCGTTATGAGTCCTACGAGCAGTACTTC.

This rearrangement joins TRBV18 to TRBJ2-4; D remains ambiguous. Trimming pared 4 bases from V and 1 base from J, leaving 5 bases between. Per germline, CDR1 KGHSH and CDR2 LQKENI. This CDR3 region has 13 residues. CDR3 nucleotide sequence: TGTGCCAGCTCACTTATCGCCAAAAACATTCAGTACTTC. Translated, it gives CASSLIAKNIQYF.

V usage is TRBV11-2 and J usage is TRBJ2-1; maybe TRBD2 (5 bases). The length of the CDR3 is 14 residues. V lost 3 bases, J lost 8 bases, and 14 bases lay in between. The germline gives CDR1 SGHAT, CDR2 FQNNGV. DNA of the CDR3: TGTGCCAGCAGCTTCGGACTGGACGGGGATGAGCAGTTCTTC. Protein sequence: CASSFGLDGDEQFF. Looking up the rest from reference TRBV11-2 and TRBJ2-1 gives the full variable domain: EAGVAQSPRYKIIEKRQSVAFWCNPISGHATLYWYQQILGQGPKLLIQFQNNGVVDDSQLPKDRFSAERLKGVDSTLKIQPAKLEDSAVYLCASSFGLDGDEQFFGPGTRLTVL.

CDR3: CASSLGHYNEQFF. The CDR3 DNA reads as TGTGCCAGCAGCTTAGGACATTACAATGAGCAGTTCTTC. The chain links TRBV7-2 to TRBJ2-1; D uncertain. The V gene's germline CDR1 is SGHTA and CDR2 FQGNSA. Trimming pared 1 base from V and 4 bases from J, leaving 5 bases between. The CDR3 is 13 amino acids. The complete variable domain, with remaining parts taken from reference TRBV7-2 and TRBJ2-1, reads GAGVSQSPSNKVTEKGKDVELRCDPISGHTALYWYRQSLGQGLEFLIYFQGNSAPDKSGLPSDRFSAERTGGSVSTLTIQRTQQEDSAVYLCASSLGHYNEQFFGPGTRLTVL.

The chain couples TRBV27 to TRBJ2-1; weak D call: TRBD2 (6 bases). Trimming took off 6 bases at V and 10 bases at J, with 10 bases between the two ends. The germline CDR1 and CDR2 sequences are MNHEY and SMNVEV (reference sequence). This CDR3 has 11 residues. The CDR3 loop is CASSGSREQFF. Here the CDR3 DNA reads TGTGCCAGCAGCGGGAGTCGGGAGCAGTTCTTC.

This clone has a single count. The gene calls are TRBV14 and TRBJ2-7; D possibly corresponds to TRBD1 (5 bases). The germline V gene has CDR1 SGHDN and CDR2 FVKESK. The V and J ends lost 2 bases and 6 bases respectively, with 14 bases between them. The CDR3 is made up of 14 amino acids. In DNA form, the CDR3 reads TGTGCCAGCAGCCAATTGCAGGGTATGGGCGAGCAGTACTTC. Translation: CASSQLQGMGEQYF.

J is TRBJ2-2 and V is TRBV28; tentatively, D is TRBD1 or TRBD2 (5 bases each). The CDR3 is made up of 13 amino acids. The ends were cut back, 8 bases at V and 3 bases at J, with 10 bases in the middle. Looked up from germline, CDR1 is MDHEN and CDR2 is SYDVKM. The CDR3 DNA reads as TGTGCCAGCCGACGGGGCCACACCGGGGAGCTGTTTTTT. It encodes CASRRGHTGELFF.

This clone was found many times. The V and J genes are TRBV4-2 and TRBJ1-1; D perhaps matches TRBD1 (5 bases). The CDR3 loop spans 15 amino acids. The V and J ends lost 0 bases and 1 base respectively, with 9 bases between them. Germline-derived CDR1 and CDR2 are LGHNA and YNFKEQ. The CDR3 is CASSQDGTGNTEAFF. DNA for the CDR3: TGTGCCAGCAGCCAAGATGGGACGGGGAACACTGAAGCTTTCTTT.

The rearrangement joins TRBV5-4 to TRBJ2-1; TRBD2 matches 7 bases. The ends lost 4 bases at V and 0 bases at J; junction bases unmatched: 4. Germline loops: CDR1 SGHNT, CDR2 YYREEE (reference sequence). The CDR3 spans 15 residues. CDR3 nucleotide sequence: TGTGCCAGCAGCGCTTTAGCGGGCTCCTACAATGAGCAGTTCTTC. This codes for CASSALAGSYNEQFF.

The chain carries TRBV15 and TRBJ2-1; no clear D gene. Trimming left V 6 bases short and J 0 bases short, with 12 bases between. Germline V CDR1 and CDR2: LNHNV, YYDKDF (reference sequence). This CDR3 contains 15 residues. CDR3 sequence reads: CATSIQALSYNEQFF. In DNA, the CDR3 is TGTGCCACCAGTATCCAGGCCCTCTCCTACAATGAGCAGTTCTTC. Looking up the rest from reference TRBV15 and TRBJ2-1 gives the full variable domain: DAMVIQNPRYQVTQFGKPVTLSCSQTLNHNVMYWYQQKSSQAPKLLFHYYDKDFNNEADTPDNFQSRRPNTSFCFLDIRSPGLGDTAMYLCATSIQALSYNEQFFGPGTRLTVL.

Here the CDR3 reads CAWRSRGSYEQYF. CDR3 DNA: TGTGCCTGGAGGTCACGGGGCTCCTACGAGCAGTACTTC. This chain links TRBV30 with TRBJ2-7; a weak D match, TRBD2 (5 bases). Looked up from germline, CDR1 is GTSNPN and CDR2 is SVGIG (reference sequence). CDR3 length: 13 amino acids. The germline V and J ends were trimmed by 3 bases and 0 bases, with 9 bases remaining between them.

About this clone itself: This sequence is one base from a far larger clone and is likely a read error. Other DNA sequences in this sample translate to the same CDR3. This sequence joins TRBV7-2 and TRBJ1-1, with D unclear. The CDR3 has 13 amino acids. The ends were cut back, 1 base at V and 1 base at J, with 4 bases in the middle. Looked up from germline, CDR1 is SGHTA and CDR2 is FQGNSA. The CDR3 DNA sequence: TGTGCCAGCAGCTTAGTAGAGAACACTGAAGCTTTCTTT. Its protein product is CASSLVENTEAFF.

This clone has just a few counts. The rearrangement uses TRBV10-1 and TRBJ2-1, with D maybe TRBD1 (5 bases). Trimming removed 0 bases from V and 5 bases from J, with 11 bases in between. CDR3 length equals 15 residues. The germline gives CDR1 WNHNN, CDR2 SYGVQD (reference sequence). In DNA form, the CDR3 reads TGCGCCAGCAGTGAGTCTAGGGGCTTTGACAATGAGCAGTTCTTC. Its translation: CASSESRGFDNEQFF.

The chain is built from TRBV5-4 and TRBJ2-7; D uncertain. Germline CDR1 and CDR2: SGHNT and YYREEE (reference sequence). Trimming removed 0 bases from V and 0 bases from J, with 10 bases in between. This CDR3 spans 15 amino acids. As DNA, the CDR3 is TGTGCCAGCAGCTTGGGACGGCTAAGCTCCTACGAGCAGTACTTC. Translated: CASSLGRLSSYEQYF.

The genes are TRBV5-6 and TRBJ2-7; D is unclear. Germline V gene lookup returns CDR1 SGHDT and CDR2 YYEEEE. V gave up 4 bases and J gave up 3 bases, with 20 bases separating them. The CDR3 runs to 16 residues. As DNA, the CDR3 is TGTGCCAGCAGCCCAACCCGACGGGCCCCCCTCTACGAGCAGTACTTC. Encoded protein: CASSPTRRAPLYEQYF.

There are a few counts of this clone. The CDR3 protein is CAIGLRSLNEQFF. The CDR3 region has the DNA TGTGCCATCGGGTTACGGTCACTCAATGAGCAGTTCTTC. The J gene is TRBJ2-1, the V gene TRBV10-3; D not certain. V lost 8 bases to trimming and J lost 6 bases, with 14 bases between them. The CDR3 length is 13 residues. From germline, CDR1 is ENHRY and CDR2 SYGVKD.

V gene TRBV28 combines with J gene TRBJ1-1; D is perhaps TRBD1 (6 bases). Deletions cut 6 bases from V and 6 bases from J, with 17 bases between. There are 14 residues in the CDR3. Germline CDR1 and CDR2: MDHEN and SYDVKM. The CDR3 loop is CASRPPLGAPEAFF. In nucleotides, the CDR3 is TGTGCCAGCAGACCCCCTTTGGGGGCTCCTGAAGCTTTCTTT.

V is TRBV28 and J is TRBJ2-7; 7 positions agree with TRBD1. The length of the CDR3 is 16 residues. The germline V gene has CDR1 MDHEN and CDR2 SYDVKM. Trimming removed 3 bases from V and 0 bases from J; junction bases left unmatched: 8. This CDR3 reads CASSFGLGQSSYEQYF. The CDR3 bases are TGTGCCAGCAGTTTTGGTTTGGGACAGAGCTCCTACGAGCAGTACTTC.